These 27 T cell receptor beta chains originate from one sample sequenced in a study of high-grade serous ovarian cancer treatment subgroups. Assay used: immunoSEQ multiplex PCR; TCRdb lists only in-frame clones, some missing. This repertoire shows fewer than 35,000 clones, 84% found once; its top ten account for around 2.3%. Tumor samples were obtained before definitive surgery or chemotherapy. The material sequenced was tumor tissue. The receptor set was obtained from a human donor with high-grade serous ovarian cancer.

The chain has TRBV5-1 and TRBJ2-3, with 14 bases lining up with TRBD2. Germline CDR1 and CDR2: SGHRS and YFSETQ. This CDR3 contains 19 residues. Trimming removed 5 bases from V and 2 bases from J; junction bases left unmatched: 13. The CDR3 sequence is CASRSGTSGSSGPTDTQYF. As DNA, the CDR3 is TGCGCCAGCAGGTCCGGGACTAGCGGGAGTTCGGGCCCCACAGATACGCAGTATTTT.

The chain links TRBV28 to TRBJ2-3; 7 nucleotides align to TRBD1. V lost 6 bases and J lost 2; bases outside the gene matches: 8. CDR3 length: 15 amino acids. Germline loops: CDR1 MDHEN, CDR2 SYDVKM. CDR3 DNA: TGTGCCAGCAGCCCTCCGGGACAGATCACAGATACGCAGTATTTT. This encodes CASSPPGQITDTQYF.

This sequence joins TRBV27 and TRBJ2-1; no clear D. Germline V gene lookup returns CDR1 MNHEY and CDR2 SMNVEV (reference sequence). The CDR3 has 15 residues. V was pared by 2 bases and J by 5 bases, with 13 bases between. The DNA of the CDR3 is TGTGCCAGCAGTTTAGACATCCTGGGGAACAATGAGCAGTTCTTC. Translating gives CASSLDILGNNEQFF.

The chain recombines TRBV2 with TRBJ2-1, with TRBD1 matching over 8 bases. V lost 8 bases, J lost 4 bases, and 10 bases stayed unmatched. This CDR3 spans 15 amino acids. Germline V gives CDR1 SNHLY, CDR2 FYNNEI. The CDR3 here is CASGPDRGLYNEQFF. DNA for the CDR3: TGTGCCAGCGGCCCCGACAGGGGCCTATACAATGAGCAGTTCTTC.

This chain uses TRBV30 with TRBJ2-3; 7 positions match TRBD2. V was pared by 3 bases and J by 2 bases, with 5 bases of the junction left unmatched. The CDR3 has 14 amino acids. Germline CDR1 and CDR2: GTSNPN and SVGIG (reference sequence). This CDR3 is CAWSAGGSTDTQYF. CDR3 sequence (DNA): TGTGCCTGGAGCGCCGGGGGGTCCACAGATACGCAGTATTTT.

This clone was detected only once. The chain has TRBV5-1 and TRBJ1-2, with 7 bases lining up with TRBD1. This CDR3 region has 13 residues. The germline V gene has CDR1 SGHRS and CDR2 YFSETQ. With V trimmed by 2 bases and J by 7 bases, 5 bases remained unmatched. The CDR3 protein is CASSFDREFGYTF. CDR3 DNA: TGCGCCAGCAGCTTCGACAGGGAATTTGGCTACACCTTC.

This clone showed up just once. This chain links TRBV6-6 with TRBJ2-7; 15 bases are a match to TRBD2. CDR3 length: 15 amino acids. The V and J ends lost 6 bases and 7 bases, in that order; junction bases with no gene match: 7. CDR1 and CDR2 (germline): MNHNY, SVGAGI (reference sequence). CDR3 region: CASRTGLAGGGEQYF. CDR3 nucleotides: TGTGCCAGCAGAACGGGACTAGCGGGAGGAGGGGAGCAGTACTTC.

The rearrangement uses TRBV15 and TRBJ2-7, with 7 bases aligning to TRBD1. V shed 0 bases and J 2 bases; nucleotides not matched to a gene: 1. The V gene's germline CDR1 is LNHNV and CDR2 YYDKDF (reference sequence). CDR3 length: 14 amino acids. Here the CDR3 reads CATSREQGAYEQYF. CDR3 in DNA: TGTGCCACCAGCAGAGAGCAGGGGGCCTACGAGCAGTACTTC.

The rearrangement links TRBV20-1 to TRBJ2-1; D is possibly TRBD1 (5 bases). The CDR3 has 11 amino acids. Trimming stripped 5 bases from V and 6 bases from J, with 8 bases between. Per the germline V gene, CDR1 is DFQATT and CDR2 is SNEGSKA (reference sequence). Here the CDR3 reads CSAAQGNEQFF. The CDR3 region has the DNA TGCAGTGCTGCGCAGGGCAATGAGCAGTTCTTC.

The chain is built from TRBV28 and TRBJ2-3; no clear D gene. Per germline, CDR1 MDHEN and CDR2 SYDVKM. Between the trimmed V and J ends, which lost 6 bases and 0 bases, there was a span of 16 bases. The CDR3 loop spans 16 amino acids. This chain's CDR3 is CASSPSGHLSTDTQYF. CDR3 DNA: TGTGCCAGCAGCCCTTCGGGCCACCTAAGCACAGATACGCAGTATTTT.

Turning to this clone: Since the CDR3 does not end with the conserved phenylalanine or tryptophan, this likely comes from a read error. The DNA is left out, because the CDR3 cannot be placed on it with certainty; the CDR3 is given as TCRdb lists it. The V and J genes are TRBV28 and TRBJ1-2; no DNA check was done on the table's D call, TRBD1. Looked up from germline, CDR1 is MDHEN and CDR2 is SYDVKM. Termini included, the CDR3 measures 15 amino acids. CDR3 in amino acids: CASSLVFRATRVMIL.

The chain links TRBV5-1 to TRBJ2-2, with D perhaps TRBD1 (5 bases). The CDR3 is made up of 13 amino acids. Germline V gives CDR1 SGHRS, CDR2 YFSETQ. V gave up 0 bases and J gave up 5 bases, with 5 bases separating them. CDR3 bases: TGCGCCAGCAGCTTGGAGGGGACCGGGGAGCTGTTTTTT. Encoded protein: CASSLEGTGELFF. Drawing the rest from reference TRBV5-1 and TRBJ2-2, the complete variable domain is KAGVTQTPRYLIKTRGQQVTLSCSPISGHRSVSWYQQTPGQGLQFLFEYFSETQRNKGNFPGRFSGRQFSNSRSEMNVSTLELGDSALYLCASSLEGTGELFFGEGSRLTVL.

The rearrangement uses TRBV7-9 and TRBJ2-7; maybe TRBD1 (6 bases). Germline V gene data show CDR1 as SEHNR and CDR2 as FQNEAQ (reference sequence). There are 19 residues in the CDR3. The ends were cut back, 5 bases at V and 4 bases at J, with 30 bases in the middle. As DNA, the CDR3 is TGTGCCAGCAGCCCAAATCCCTCAAGGACAGCGGATAGACGTTACGAGCAGTACTTC. Residues: CASSPNPSRTADRRYEQYF.

The chain's CDR3 is CSVSDGRNEKLFF. The CDR3 bases are TGCAGCGTCTCGGACGGAAGGAATGAAAAACTGTTTTTT. The chain couples TRBV29-1 to TRBJ1-4, with unresolved D. The CDR3 loop spans 13 amino acids. With 6 bases removed from V and 5 bases from J, the gap between germline ends came to 13 bases. Per the germline V gene, CDR1 is SQVTM and CDR2 is ANQGSEA.

J is TRBJ2-1 and V is TRBV30, with 8 bases that match TRBD2. J lost 4 bases, V lost 1 base, and 3 bases had no gene match. Germline V gene data show CDR1 as GTSNPN and CDR2 as SVGIG (reference sequence). This CDR3 spans 14 amino acids. CDR3 residues: CAWSGSGIYNEQFF. The DNA for the CDR3 is TGTGCCTGGAGTGGTAGCGGGATTTACAATGAGCAGTTCTTC.

V usage is TRBV5-6 and J usage is TRBJ1-1; D not resolved. Germline lookup yields CDR1 SGHDT and CDR2 YYEEEE. The CDR3 is 13 residues long. The V gene lost 5 bases and the J gene lost 4 bases, with 12 bases spanning the gap. This CDR3 reads CASSPVLGTEAFF. The CDR3 DNA sequence: TGTGCCAGCAGTCCCGTGTTAGGCACTGAAGCTTTCTTT.

This clone appeared a few times. This CDR3 is CASSPGQGGNTIYF. The CDR3 DNA reads TGCGCCAGCAGCCCCGGACAGGGGGGAAACACCATATATTTT. The V call is TRBV4-1, the J call TRBJ1-3, with 9 bases aligning to TRBD1. Germline trimming cut 4 bases from V and 4 bases from J; bases unmatched to any gene: 2. The CDR3 covers 14 residues. Germline V gene lookup returns CDR1 MGHRA and CDR2 YSYEKL.

The CDR3 loop reads CASSFVTGALNEKLFF. The CDR3 bases are TGTGCCAGCAGCTTCGTGACAGGGGCGCTTAATGAAAAACTGTTTTTT. The chain is built from TRBV7-2 and TRBJ1-4, with 8 bases fitting TRBD1. The length of the CDR3 is 16 residues. The germline V gene encodes CDR1 SGHTA and CDR2 FQGNSA. The junction had 7 bases not matched to a gene; V was cut back by 3 bases and J by 4 bases.

The gene calls are TRBV7-2 and TRBJ2-7; 7 bases line up with TRBD2. The CDR3 has 14 residues. Germline assignment: CDR1 SGHTA and CDR2 FQGNSA. Trimming cost V 1 base and J 3 bases; bases outside gene matches: 3. The CDR3 protein is CASSLDSGGYEQYF. As DNA, the CDR3 is TGTGCCAGCAGCTTAGATTCGGGAGGCTACGAGCAGTACTTC.

This chain connects TRBV7-9 to TRBJ2-5; the match to TRBD1 covers 8 bases. The CDR3 contains 14 residues. J was trimmed by 2 bases and V by 1 base; bases with no gene match: 0. Per germline, CDR1 SEHNR and CDR2 FQNEAQ (reference sequence). The CDR3 spells CASSLDRGQETQYF. CDR3 sequence (DNA): TGTGCCAGCAGCTTAGACAGGGGGCAAGAGACCCAGTACTTC.

V gene TRBV28 combines with J gene TRBJ2-7; perhaps TRBD1 as D (6 bases). Trimming shortened V by 4 bases and J by 1 base, and 23 bases separated the two germline ends. Per the germline V gene, CDR1 is MDHEN and CDR2 is SYDVKM. The CDR3 loop spans 18 amino acids. The CDR3 region has the DNA TGTGCCAGCAGTTGCCCCGACCTCTCAGGGGTCTCTTCCTACGAGCAGTACTTC. Its protein is CASSCPDLSGVSSYEQYF.

The chain employs TRBV11-2 and TRBJ2-1; the D gene is possibly TRBD2 (5 bases). The length of the CDR3 is 14 residues. Per germline, CDR1 SGHAT and CDR2 FQNNGV. The V end lost 3 bases, the J end lost 1 base, and 7 bases lay between the germline ends. The CDR3 is CASSLAGSYNEQFF. For the CDR3, the DNA is TGTGCCAGCAGCTTGGCGGGTTCCTACAATGAGCAGTTCTTC.

This clone turned up a few times. The gene calls are TRBV9 and TRBJ2-5, with a tentative D call TRBD2 (6 bases). V shed 4 bases and J shed 5 bases, with 18 bases lying between them. The germline V gene encodes CDR1 SGDLS and CDR2 YYNGEE. The CDR3 runs 15 residues. As DNA, the CDR3 is TGTGCCAGCAGCTCCGAAGGCGGGGTCCGGGAGACCCAGTACTTC. Its translation is CASSSEGGVRETQYF.

The chain is built from TRBV5-5 and TRBJ2-2, with D unresolved. The germline gives CDR1 SGHKS, CDR2 YYEKEE (reference sequence). The V gene lost 5 bases and the J gene lost 1 base, with 0 bases spanning the gap. The CDR3 has 11 residues. This CDR3 is CASRNTGELFF. As DNA, the CDR3 is TGTGCCAGCAGGAACACCGGGGAGCTGTTTTTT.

Written as DNA, the CDR3 is TGTGCCAGCAGTGAATTCGGGGGTATGGGGGCCAACGTCCTGACTTTC. As protein: CASSEFGGMGANVLTF. The chain is built from TRBV6-1 and TRBJ2-6, with D perhaps matching TRBD2 (6 bases). There are 16 residues in the CDR3. The germline gives CDR1 MNHNS, CDR2 SASEGT. The V gene lost 2 bases and the J gene lost 4 bases, with 12 bases spanning the gap.

V gene TRBV19 combines with J gene TRBJ2-5; TRBD1 agrees at 7 bases. The CDR3 has 14 amino acids. The trim removed 2 bases at V and 2 bases at J, leaving 2 bases unmatched. The germline V gene has CDR1 LNHDA and CDR2 SQIVND (reference sequence). The CDR3 DNA is TGTGCCAGTAGTATACAGGGGGTTCAAGAGACCCAGTACTTC. It is translated as CASSIQGVQETQYF.

The V call is TRBV9, the J call TRBJ2-2; D unresolved. V lost 0 bases and J lost 6, with 12 bases in between. Looked up from germline, CDR1 is SGDLS and CDR2 is YYNGEE. This CDR3 is 15 amino acids long. The CDR3 coding sequence is TGTGCCAGCAGCGTAGTAAGTTCCATCTCCGGGGAGCTGTTTTTT. This encodes CASSVVSSISGELFF.